The 5 T cell receptor beta chains presented below share a single source sample, sequenced in a study of blood T cell repertoires in COVID-19. Generated by immunoSEQ multiplex PCR, the TCRdb table keeps only in-frame clones and is missing some. The top ten hold roughly an eighth of the sample, which has a few hundred thousand clones, about 88% seen once. Sequencing was carried out using peripheral blood. These receptors originate from a woman between 55 and 75 years old with acute or convalescent COVID-19.

The chain has TRBV5-5 and TRBJ1-6, with a weak D call TRBD1 (5 bases). Germline V gene sequence: CDR1 SGHKS, CDR2 YYEKEE (reference sequence). This CDR3 has 14 amino acids. The V gene lost 3 bases and the J gene lost 8 bases, with 12 bases spanning the gap. Here the CDR3 reads CASSWGEYYSPLHF. The CDR3 bases are TGTGCCAGCAGCTGGGGGGAATACTATTCACCCCTCCACTTT.

The rearrangement links TRBV6-5 to TRBJ1-4; TRBD1 might be the D (6 bases). Germline V gives CDR1 MNHEY, CDR2 SVGAGI. Deletions cut 4 bases from V and 7 bases from J, with 16 bases between. This CDR3 comprises 15 residues. This chain's CDR3 is CASSSLQGRSEKLFF. The CDR3 DNA is TGTGCCAGCAGTTCCCTACAGGGTAGGAGTGAAAAACTGTTTTTT.

This clone has a single count. The chain couples TRBV7-9 to TRBJ1-4, with D unresolved. There are 13 residues in the CDR3. Germline assignment: CDR1 SEHNR and CDR2 FQNEAQ (reference sequence). Trimming took off 5 bases at V and 7 bases at J, with 11 bases between the two ends. The CDR3 reads CASSAEGTEKLFF. CDR3 sequence (DNA): TGTGCCAGCAGCGCGGAGGGAACTGAAAAACTGTTTTTT.

The gene calls are TRBV5-4 and TRBJ1-6; unclear D gene. CDR1 is SGHNT, CDR2 YYREEE, per germline (reference sequence). V was cut by 0 bases and J by 10 bases, with 11 bases left in between. This CDR3 contains 14 residues. CDR3 amino acids: CASSLALAASPLHF. DNA for the CDR3: TGTGCCAGCAGCTTGGCCTTGGCCGCCTCACCCCTCCACTTT.

About this clone itself: The sample holds other DNA sequences that translate to the same CDR3. This chain uses TRBV5-1 with TRBJ1-4; TRBD1 is a possible D gene (6 bases). Germline-derived CDR1 and CDR2 are SGHRS and YFSETQ. The CDR3 spans 14 residues. The V and J ends lost 1 base and 5 bases respectively, with 9 bases between them. CDR3 coding DNA: TGCGCCAGCAGCTTGACAGGGCAAAATGAAAAACTGTTTTTT. Protein sequence: CASSLTGQNEKLFF.